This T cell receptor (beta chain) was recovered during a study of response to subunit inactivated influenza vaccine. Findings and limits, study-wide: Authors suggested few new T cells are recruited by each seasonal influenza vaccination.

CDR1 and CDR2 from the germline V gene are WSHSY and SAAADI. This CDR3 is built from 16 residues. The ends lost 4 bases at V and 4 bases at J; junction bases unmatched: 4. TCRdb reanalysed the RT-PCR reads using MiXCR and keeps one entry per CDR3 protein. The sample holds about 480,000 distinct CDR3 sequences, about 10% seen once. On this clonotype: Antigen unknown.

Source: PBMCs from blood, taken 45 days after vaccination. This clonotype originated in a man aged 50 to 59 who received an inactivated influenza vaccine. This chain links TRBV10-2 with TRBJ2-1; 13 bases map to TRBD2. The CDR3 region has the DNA TGCGCCAGCAGTGGAGGACTAGCGGGGGCATACAATGAGCAGTTCTTC. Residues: CASSGGLAGAYNEQFF.